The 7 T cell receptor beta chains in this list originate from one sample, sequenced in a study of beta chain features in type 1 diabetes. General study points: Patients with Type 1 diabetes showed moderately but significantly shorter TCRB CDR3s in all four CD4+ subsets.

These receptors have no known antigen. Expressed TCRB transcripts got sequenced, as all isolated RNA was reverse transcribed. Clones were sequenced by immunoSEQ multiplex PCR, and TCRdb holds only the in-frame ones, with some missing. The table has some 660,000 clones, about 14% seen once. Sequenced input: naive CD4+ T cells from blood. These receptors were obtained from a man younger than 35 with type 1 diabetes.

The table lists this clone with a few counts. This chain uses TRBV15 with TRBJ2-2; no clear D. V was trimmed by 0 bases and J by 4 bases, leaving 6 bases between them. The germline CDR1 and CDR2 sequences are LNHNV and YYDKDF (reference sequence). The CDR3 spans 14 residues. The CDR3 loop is CATSRDVSTGELFF. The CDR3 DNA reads TGTGCCACCAGCAGAGATGTAAGCACCGGGGAGCTGTTTTTT.

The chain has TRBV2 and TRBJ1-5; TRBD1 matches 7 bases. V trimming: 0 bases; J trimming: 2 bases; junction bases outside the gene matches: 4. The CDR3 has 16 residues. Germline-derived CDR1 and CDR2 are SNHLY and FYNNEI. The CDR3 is CASSEATQGGNQPQHF. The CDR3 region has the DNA TGTGCCAGCAGTGAAGCGACCCAGGGGGGCAATCAGCCCCAGCATTTT. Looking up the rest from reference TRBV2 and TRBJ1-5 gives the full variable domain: EPEVTQTPSHQVTQMGQEVILRCVPISNHLYFYWYRQILGQKVEFLVSFYNNEISEKSEIFDDQFSVERPDGSNFTLKIRSTKLEDSAMYFCASSEATQGGNQPQHFGDGTRLSIL.

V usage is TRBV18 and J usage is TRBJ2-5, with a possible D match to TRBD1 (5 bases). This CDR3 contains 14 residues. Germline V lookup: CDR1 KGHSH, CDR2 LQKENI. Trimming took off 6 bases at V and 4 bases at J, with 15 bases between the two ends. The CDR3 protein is CASSPRNQGETQYF. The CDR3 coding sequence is TGTGCCAGCTCGCCAAGAAACCAGGGAGAGACCCAGTACTTC.

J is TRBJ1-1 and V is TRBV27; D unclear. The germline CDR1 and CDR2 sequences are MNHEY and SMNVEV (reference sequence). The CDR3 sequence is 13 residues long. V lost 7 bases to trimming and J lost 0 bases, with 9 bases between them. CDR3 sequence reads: CASNRGLNTEAFF. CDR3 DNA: TGTGCCAGCAACCGGGGATTGAACACTGAAGCTTTCTTT.

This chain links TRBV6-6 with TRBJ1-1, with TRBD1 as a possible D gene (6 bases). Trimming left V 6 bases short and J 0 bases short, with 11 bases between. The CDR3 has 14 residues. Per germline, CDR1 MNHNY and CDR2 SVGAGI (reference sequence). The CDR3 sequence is CASRTGTMNTEAFF. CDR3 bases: TGTGCCAGCAGAACCGGGACAATGAACACTGAAGCTTTCTTT.

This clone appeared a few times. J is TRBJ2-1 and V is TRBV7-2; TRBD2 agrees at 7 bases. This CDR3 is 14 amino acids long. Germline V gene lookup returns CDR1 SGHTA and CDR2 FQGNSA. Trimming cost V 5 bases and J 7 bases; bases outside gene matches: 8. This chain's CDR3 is CASSVGGAQNEQFF. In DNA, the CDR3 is TGTGCCAGCAGCGTGGGAGGGGCCCAAAATGAGCAGTTCTTC.

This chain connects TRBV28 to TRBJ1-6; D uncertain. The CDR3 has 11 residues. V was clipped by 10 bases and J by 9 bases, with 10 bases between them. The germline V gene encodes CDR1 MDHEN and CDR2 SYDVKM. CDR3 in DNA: TGTGCCACCTCCTCTGGTTCACCCCTCCACTTT. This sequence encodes CATSSGSPLHF.